Presented here are 11 T cell receptor beta chains from one specimen sequenced in a study of control samples from healthy donors and cancer patients. Generated by immunoSEQ multiplex PCR, the TCRdb table keeps only in-frame clones and is missing some. Of about 85,000 clones listed, roughly 89% are singletons. The sequencing sample was made of blood. These receptors were collected from a woman aged 55-69 years in good health.

The chain joins TRBV7-9 to TRBJ2-7, with a weak D call TRBD1 (6 bases). CDR1 is SEHNR and CDR2 is FQNEAQ in the germline V gene (reference sequence). The CDR3 has 17 amino acids. The V gene lost 4 bases and the J gene lost 2 bases, with 21 bases spanning the gap. Here the CDR3 reads CASSSNDGTQSAYEQYF. For the CDR3, the DNA is TGTGCCAGCAGCTCTAATGACGGGACACAGTCCGCCTACGAGCAGTACTTC. The variable domain in full, with the rest retrieved from reference TRBV7-9 and TRBJ2-7, is DTGVSQNPRHKITKRGQNVTFRCDPISEHNRLYWYRQTLGQGPEFLTYFQNEAQLEKSRLLSDRFSAERPKGSFSTLEIQRTEQGDSAMYLCASSSNDGTQSAYEQYFGPGTRLTVT.

This rearrangement joins TRBV18 to TRBJ2-2; 8 nucleotides match TRBD2. The CDR3 contains 18 residues. Germline trimming cut 3 bases from V and 3 bases from J; bases unmatched to any gene: 12. Germline assignment: CDR1 KGHSH and CDR2 LQKENI. CDR3 loop: CASSPVGSGVPDTGELFF. As DNA, the CDR3 is TGTGCCAGCTCACCGGTTGGTAGCGGGGTCCCGGACACCGGGGAGCTGTTTTTT. The whole variable domain, remainder taken from reference TRBV18 and TRBJ2-2, is NAGVMQNPRHLVRRRGQEARLRCSPMKGHSHVYWYRQLPEEGLKFMVYLQKENIIDESGMPKERFSAEFPKEGPSILRIQQVVRGDSAAYFCASSPVGSGVPDTGELFFGEGSRLTVL.

The chain links TRBV6-1 to TRBJ1-2; unclear D gene. This CDR3 spans 13 amino acids. Germline V gene sequence: CDR1 MNHNS, CDR2 SASEGT. Trimming left V 2 bases short and J 3 bases short, with 7 bases between. The CDR3 DNA sequence: TGTGCCAGCAGTGAAAACTTTTACTATGGCTACACCTTC. It yields the protein CASSENFYYGYTF.

CDR3: CASSRGPGAAEAFF. Here the CDR3 DNA reads TGTGCCAGCAGTCGGGGGCCGGGGGCGGCTGAAGCTTTCTTT. V and J are TRBV5-5 and TRBJ1-1; D may be TRBD1 (6 bases). V was shortened by 5 bases and J by 6 bases, with 17 bases between the two germline ends. CDR1 SGHKS and CDR2 YYEKEE come from the germline V gene (reference sequence). The CDR3 spans 14 residues.

This chain connects TRBV7-2 to TRBJ1-2; D perhaps matches TRBD1 (6 bases). V was trimmed by 4 bases and J by 6 bases, leaving 15 bases between them. Germline V gene sequence: CDR1 SGHTA, CDR2 FQGNSA. The CDR3 length is 14 residues. CDR3 bases: TGTGCCAGCAGCTACAGGACAGTTCGGGATGGCTACACCTTC. The encoded protein is CASSYRTVRDGYTF.

V and J are TRBV13 and TRBJ1-5, with 7 bases matching TRBD1. The CDR3 loop spans 14 amino acids. In germline, CDR1 is PRHDT, CDR2 FYEKMQ (reference sequence). J was trimmed by 2 bases and V by 5 bases; bases with no gene match: 3. The DNA for the CDR3 is TGTGCCAGCAGCCCAGGGGGAGGCAATCAGCCCCAGCATTTT. It translates to CASSPGGGNQPQHF. Using reference TRBV13 and TRBJ1-5 for the parts outside the CDR3, the full variable domain is AAGVIQSPRHLIKEKRETATLKCYPIPRHDTVYWYQQGPGQDPQFLISFYEKMQSDKGSIPDRFSAQQFSDYHSELNMSSLELGDSALYFCASSPGGGNQPQHFGDGTRLSIL.

The chain couples TRBV7-6 to TRBJ2-3; TRBD2 agrees at 13 bases. CDR1 is SGHVS and CDR2 is FNYEAQ in the germline V gene. Trimming cost V 2 bases and J 6 bases; bases outside gene matches: 11. This CDR3 has 18 residues. The CDR3 here is CASSLLPTSGGAYDTQYF. The CDR3 nucleotides are TGTGCCAGCAGCTTACTTCCTACTAGCGGGGGGGCATACGATACGCAGTATTTT.

The count of this clone is one. The chain is built from TRBV19 and TRBJ1-5; TRBD1 is a possible D gene (5 bases). The CDR3 covers 13 residues. V shed 4 bases and J shed 5 bases, with 9 bases lying between them. The germline gives CDR1 LNHDA, CDR2 SQIVND (reference sequence). Here the CDR3 DNA reads TGTGCCAGTAGTAACCAGGGTTATCAGCCCCAGCATTTT. This codes for CASSNQGYQPQHF.

The rearrangement joins TRBV5-1 to TRBJ2-1, with D possibly being TRBD1 (6 bases). The CDR3 sequence is 15 residues long. With 0 bases removed from V and 0 bases from J, the gap between germline ends came to 7 bases. The V gene's germline CDR1 is SGHRS and CDR2 YFSETQ. CDR3 nucleotide sequence: TGCGCCAGCAGCTTGGCCAGGGGCTCCTACAATGAGCAGTTCTTC. Encoded protein: CASSLARGSYNEQFF.

This clone showed up just once. This chain joins TRBV18 and TRBJ2-2, with TRBD1 matching over 8 bases. Unmatched junction bases numbered 3, after V lost 0 bases and J lost 3 bases. This CDR3 comprises 16 residues. Germline V gene lookup returns CDR1 KGHSH and CDR2 LQKENI. The CDR3 DNA reads TGTGCCAGCTCACCACCGGGACAGGCGGACACCGGGGAGCTGTTTTTT. As protein: CASSPPGQADTGELFF.

The chain recombines TRBV18 with TRBJ1-1; 11 nucleotides line up with TRBD1. The CDR3 covers 14 residues. J lost 3 bases, V lost 7 bases, and 4 bases had no gene match. Per the germline V gene, CDR1 is KGHSH and CDR2 is LQKENI. In nucleotides, the CDR3 is TGTGCCAGCTTAAGGGACAGGGGGGACACTGAAGCTTTCTTT. Its translation: CASLRDRGDTEAFF. Complete variable domain (other parts from reference TRBV18 and TRBJ1-1): NAGVMQNPRHLVRRRGQEARLRCSPMKGHSHVYWYRQLPEEGLKFMVYLQKENIIDESGMPKERFSAEFPKEGPSILRIQQVVRGDSAAYFCASLRDRGDTEAFFGQGTRLTVV.